This record looks at one T cell receptor (beta chain) sequence and its context. Antigen: not known. Some clones are missing from TCRdb's copy, which holds only in-frame ones; the method was immunoSEQ multiplex PCR. The data hold roughly 140,000 clones, with around 88% observed a single time. The CDR3 covers 15 residues. V dropped 2 bases and J dropped 0 bases, with 8 bases sitting between them. Germline V gene lookup returns CDR1 ENHRY and CDR2 SYGVKD. The data belong to a study of cytomegalovirus exposure and HLA in healthy donors. Whole-study results and caveats: Usually a TCR sequence was rare, but some public TCRs were found in many donors. Using the classifier, cytomegalovirus status was reportedly diagnosed with high specificity and sensitivity. The study listed 164 cytomegalovirus-associated TCR beta chains.

The TCR sequence derives from a woman in her late teens or twenties in good health and CMV-seropositive. V gene TRBV10-3 combines with J gene TRBJ2-1; D ambiguous. Sequenced input: PBMCs. The CDR3 DNA is TGTGCCATCAGTGAGACAGCCAGCTCCTACAATGAGCAGTTCTTC. Its translation: CAISETASSYNEQFF.